Each of the 9 T cell receptor beta chains below was sequenced from the same sample in a study of blood T cell repertoires in COVID-19. Some clones are missing from TCRdb's copy, which holds only in-frame ones; the method was immunoSEQ multiplex PCR. Altogether more than 35,000 clones are present, 91% being singletons, with the ten largest covering about a sixth. What was sequenced was peripheral blood. The receptors were gathered from a woman in her twenties or thirties in a cohort sampled during active COVID-19.

This sequence joins TRBV27 and TRBJ1-5; weak D call: TRBD1 (6 bases). CDR1 and CDR2 (germline): MNHEY, SMNVEV (reference sequence). V was trimmed by 5 bases and J by 6 bases, leaving 11 bases between them. The CDR3 runs to 13 residues. The CDR3 spells CASSGTGTQPQHF. In DNA, the CDR3 is TGTGCCAGCAGTGGTACAGGGACTCAGCCCCAGCATTTT.

The J gene is TRBJ2-5, the V gene TRBV7-2; a possible D gene is TRBD2 (6 bases). Near its end, the DNA agrees better with TRBJ2-7, so the J call may be wrong. Looked up from germline, CDR1 is SGHTA and CDR2 is FQGNSA. The CDR3 consists of 14 residues. CDR3 residues: CASSLGGKLGEQYF. In nucleotides, the CDR3 is TGTGCCAGCAGCTTAGGCGGGAAATTGGGCGAGCAGTACTTC.

The CDR3 is CSASGEETQYF. CDR3 in DNA: TGCAGTGCTAGCGGTGAGGAGACCCAGTACTTC. The V call is TRBV20-1, the J call TRBJ2-5; D uncertain. V gave up 3 bases and J gave up 5 bases, with 7 bases separating them. This CDR3 is 11 amino acids long. Germline V CDR1 and CDR2: DFQATT, SNEGSKA (reference sequence).

The rearrangement links TRBV5-1 to TRBJ1-1, with D perhaps matching TRBD1 (6 bases). The CDR3 runs 13 residues. Trimming removed 5 bases at V and 6 bases at J, with 14 bases between. Per the germline V gene, CDR1 is SGHRS and CDR2 is YFSETQ. The CDR3 sequence: CASRETGTPEAFF. The CDR3 bases are TGCGCCAGCAGAGAAACAGGGACGCCTGAAGCTTTCTTT. The entire variable domain, with the rest obtained from reference TRBV5-1 and TRBJ1-1, is as follows: KAGVTQTPRYLIKTRGQQVTLSCSPISGHRSVSWYQQTPGQGLQFLFEYFSETQRNKGNFPGRFSGRQFSNSRSEMNVSTLELGDSALYLCASRETGTPEAFFGQGTRLTVV.

V and J are TRBV10-3 and TRBJ2-4, with D perhaps matching TRBD2 (5 bases). Germline V lookup: CDR1 ENHRY, CDR2 SYGVKD. Trimming left V 0 bases short and J 4 bases short, with 19 bases between. CDR3 size: 18 residues. As DNA, the CDR3 is TGTGCCATCAGTGAGTCAGCTTGGCCCGCTAGCCGAAAAAACATTCAGTACTTC. Amino acid sequence: CAISESAWPASRKNIQYF.

This chain links TRBV5-1 with TRBJ2-1; D is possibly TRBD2 (6 bases). CDR1 and CDR2 from the germline V gene are SGHRS and YFSETQ. The CDR3 is 14 residues long. Trimming cost V 0 bases and J 10 bases, with 14 bases left between them. This CDR3 reads CASSLAWGDSEQFF. DNA of the CDR3: TGCGCCAGCAGCTTGGCCTGGGGGGACTCCGAGCAGTTCTTC.

This rearrangement joins TRBV19 to TRBJ2-1; weak D call: TRBD1 (6 bases). The germline CDR1 and CDR2 sequences are LNHDA and SQIVND (reference sequence). The ends were cut back, 5 bases at V and 5 bases at J, with 13 bases in the middle. This CDR3 spans 14 amino acids. This CDR3 reads CASSVRYRDNEQFF. DNA for the CDR3: TGTGCCAGTAGTGTCCGTTACAGGGACAATGAGCAGTTCTTC.

The rearrangement links TRBV24-1 to TRBJ2-7, with 9 bases aligning to TRBD1. Germline V lookup: CDR1 KGHDR, CDR2 SFDVKD. The CDR3 covers 15 residues. V trimming: 4 bases; J trimming: 5 bases; junction bases outside the gene matches: 8. The CDR3 region is CATSDRGQGSNEQYF. CDR3 nucleotides: TGTGCCACCAGTGACCGGGGACAGGGTTCGAACGAGCAGTACTTC.

The rearrangement links TRBV5-1 to TRBJ1-2; 12 bases agree with TRBD1. Per the germline V gene, CDR1 is SGHRS and CDR2 is YFSETQ. Losses at the gene ends were 4 bases for V and 4 bases for J; bases not matched to a gene: 5. This CDR3 has 15 amino acids. CDR3 sequence (DNA): TGCGCCAGCAGCAGGGGGACAGGGGGCGGCTATGGCTACACCTTC. Its protein product is CASSRGTGGGYGYTF.